The clone carrying this T cell receptor beta chain turned up a few times. What it recognizes is unknown. These data come from a study of T-cell reconstitution after alpha-beta-depleted transplantation in children. The CDR3 spans 15 residues. Germline-derived CDR1 and CDR2 are DFQATT and SNEGSKA (reference sequence). After removal of 3 bases from V and 8 bases from J, the junction contained 9 bases not matched to a gene. Findings of the study overall: After transplant, high TCRbeta diversity at day 60 in some patients arose from surviving recipient T cells and thymic progenitors. T-cell numbers and diversity one year post-transplant derived largely from freshly generated T cells. Reports say that about two months after transplant, the alpha-beta T cells came out of several hundred graft clones that had expanded.

Construction of the TCRbeta library involved unique molecular identifiers. TCRdb passed the PCR reads through MiXCR, listing each CDR3 protein once. The sample lists hundreds of thousands of distinct CDR3 sequences; roughly 13% were seen once. The TCR was taken from a male patient between 10 and 17 years old who had a stem cell transplant for acute myeloid leukemia, so the T cells may come from the graft donor. The J gene is TRBJ2-2, the V gene TRBV20-1, with 10 bases fitting TRBD2. The specimen comprised PBMCs, mostly from graft donor cells, sampled 360 days after TCRalphabeta/CD19-depleted stem cell transplant. The CDR3, as DNA: TGCAGTGCTAGTATAGTAGCGGGAGGTCTGGGGGAGCTGTTTTTT. Amino acids: CSASIVAGGLGELFF.